The present T cell receptor beta chain was sequenced within a study of blood T cell repertoires in COVID-19. For the study at large: Collection of acute and convalescent COVID-19 samples took place in the United States, Italy and Spain. Nucleic acid was either cDNA or gDNA, and it came from T cells, B-cell-depleted T cells, or PBMCs.

In the study's own analysis: Reference gene primer amplification gave nucleated cell count estimates. Repertoires were generated with immunoSEQ multiplex PCR, while TCRdb's copy carries only in-frame clones and drops some. That table is the source of V, J and clone size, and D and trimming were worked out from the DNA. Here the sample spans roughly 110,000 clones, more than 75% being singletons. The CDR3 is made up of 12 amino acids. V was cut by 2 bases and J by 9 bases, with 8 bases left in between. CDR1 is MNHEY and CDR2 is SVGEGT in the germline V gene. This chain connects TRBV6-2 or TRBV6-3 to TRBJ2-1, with a possible D match to TRBD1 (6 bases). The sequenced sample consisted of peripheral blood. The sequence derives from a man aged 40-49 years with acute or convalescent COVID-19. The CDR3 loop is CASSYQGPEQFF. The DNA for the CDR3 is TGTGCCAGCAGTTACCAGGGGCCTGAGCAGTTCTTC.